The rows below give T cell receptor beta chains drawn from one sample of a study of cytomegalovirus exposure and HLA in healthy donors. Using immunoSEQ multiplex PCR, the repertoire was profiled, and TCRdb retains in-frame clones only, with some absent. The sample records about 130,000 clones, roughly 79% being singletons. Specimen: PBMCs. These receptor sequences come from a male donor in good health and CMV-seronegative. The CDR3 runs from the conserved cysteine through the conserved F or W. Each record gives: D gene, J gene, V gene, clone size, CDR3 DNA, CDR3 protein. The D gene is left open where the match is weak. Clone size is not always given. Where it is, it says once, few, many or a class for expanded clones.

d_call: NA; j_call: TRBJ2-3; v_call: TRBV4-2; clone_size: NA; cdr3_nt: TGTGCCAGCAGCCCCTCCCTCTTTAGCGGAAGACAGTATTTT; cdr3_aa: CASSPSLFSGRQYF
d_call: NA; j_call: TRBJ2-3; v_call: TRBV7-9; clone_size: NA; cdr3_nt: TGTGCCAGCGGGGCCGGGACTAGCACAGATACGCAGTATTTT; cdr3_aa: CASGAGTSTDTQYF
d_call: TRBD1; j_call: TRBJ2-7; v_call: TRBV29-1; clone_size: NA; cdr3_nt: TGCAGCGTGGGAGGGGGGACAGGGTATCTCTACGAGCAGTACTTC; cdr3_aa: CSVGGGTGYLYEQYF
d_call: NA; j_call: TRBJ2-7; v_call: TRBV10-3; clone_size: NA; cdr3_nt: TGTGCCATCAGTGAGTCGACAAGCGAGCAGTACTTC; cdr3_aa: CAISESTSEQYF
d_call: TRBD1; j_call: TRBJ1-2; v_call: TRBV5-4; clone_size: NA; cdr3_nt: TGTGCCAGCAGCTTACCGGGACAGGGGGCGTCTGGCTACACCTTC; cdr3_aa: CASSLPGQGASGYTF
d_call: TRBD2; j_call: TRBJ2-7; v_call: TRBV13; clone_size: NA; cdr3_nt: TGTGCCAGCAGCTCGAAACTAGCGGGGACCAACTACGAGCAGTACTTC; cdr3_aa: CASSSKLAGTNYEQYF
d_call: TRBD1; j_call: TRBJ2-7; v_call: TRBV18; clone_size: NA; cdr3_nt: TGTGCCAGCTCACCTCCCGGGACAGGGTCCTACGAGCAGTACTTC; cdr3_aa: CASSPPGTGSYEQYF
d_call: NA; j_call: TRBJ2-3; v_call: TRBV5-1; clone_size: NA; cdr3_nt: TGCGCCAGCAGCTTGAACGGGGATGGGGCAGATACGCAGTATTTT; cdr3_aa: CASSLNGDGADTQYF
d_call: NA; j_call: TRBJ1-2; v_call: TRBV5-1; clone_size: few; cdr3_nt: TGCGCCAGCAGCTTGGAGACTCCTAACTATGGCTACACCTTC; cdr3_aa: CASSLETPNYGYTF
d_call: TRBD2; j_call: TRBJ2-7; v_call: TRBV6-1; clone_size: NA; cdr3_nt: TGTGCCAGCAGTGAAGGACTAGCGGGATCCTACGAGCAGTACTTC; cdr3_aa: CASSEGLAGSYEQYF
d_call: NA; j_call: TRBJ2-6; v_call: TRBV5-6; clone_size: NA; cdr3_nt: TGTGCCAGCAGCCTGCAGGGAACTGGGGCCAACGTCCTGACTTTC; cdr3_aa: CASSLQGTGANVLTF
d_call: NA; j_call: TRBJ1-1; v_call: TRBV19; clone_size: NA; cdr3_nt: TGTGCCAGTAGTATCGGACCACAGGGTCTTGGGGACACTGAAGCTTTCTTT; cdr3_aa: CASSIGPQGLGDTEAFF
d_call: TRBD1; j_call: TRBJ2-1; v_call: TRBV4-3; clone_size: few; cdr3_nt: TGCGCCAGCAGCCAGAACGACAGGGGTAATGAGCAGTTCTTC; cdr3_aa: CASSQNDRGNEQFF
d_call: TRBD1; j_call: TRBJ1-6; v_call: TRBV28; clone_size: NA; cdr3_nt: TGTGCCAGCAGTTTAGGACAGGGTCGTGCACCCCTCCACTTT; cdr3_aa: CASSLGQGRAPLHF
d_call: NA; j_call: TRBJ1-4; v_call: TRBV30; clone_size: NA; cdr3_nt: TGTGCCTGGAGCGTACAGACAACTAATGAAAAACTGTTTTTT; cdr3_aa: CAWSVQTTNEKLFF
d_call: NA; j_call: TRBJ1-5; v_call: TRBV27; clone_size: NA; cdr3_nt: TGTGCCAGCAGTTTAGGGGGGGGACCGACAAATCAGCCCCAGCATTTT; cdr3_aa: CASSLGGGPTNQPQHF
d_call: TRBD2; j_call: TRBJ2-2; v_call: TRBV5-4; clone_size: NA; cdr3_nt: TGTGCCAGCAGCCCCCCGGGAGGGGAGGTCACCGGGGAGCTGTTTTTT; cdr3_aa: CASSPPGGEVTGELFF
d_call: NA; j_call: TRBJ2-7; v_call: TRBV7-8; clone_size: NA; cdr3_nt: TGTGCCAGCAGCTTAGTAGACGAGCAGTACTTC; cdr3_aa: CASSLVDEQYF
d_call: TRBD2; j_call: TRBJ2-7; v_call: TRBV7-2; clone_size: NA; cdr3_nt: TGTGCCAGCAGCTCCGGATCCGGGGGGGAGCAGTACTTC; cdr3_aa: CASSSGSGGEQYF
d_call: TRBD1; j_call: TRBJ1-2; v_call: TRBV11-1; clone_size: NA; cdr3_nt: TGTGCCAGCAGCGCCTGGGACAGGGAGGACTATGGCTACACCTTC; cdr3_aa: CASSAWDREDYGYTF
d_call: TRBD1; j_call: TRBJ1-5; v_call: TRBV2; clone_size: once; cdr3_nt: TGTGCCAGCAGAGGACAGGAGGGTCAGCCCCAGCATTTT; cdr3_aa: CASRGQEGQPQHF
d_call: NA; j_call: TRBJ1-2; v_call: TRBV7-9; clone_size: few; cdr3_nt: TGTGCCAGCACCCTTAGCGGCGTTTATGGCTACACCTTC; cdr3_aa: CASTLSGVYGYTF
d_call: NA; j_call: TRBJ1-2; v_call: TRBV6-1; clone_size: few; cdr3_nt: TGTGCCAGCAGTGAAGCGTCAGGGGCGGGCTATGGCTACACCTTC; cdr3_aa: CASSEASGAGYGYTF
d_call: NA; j_call: TRBJ1-3; v_call: TRBV13; clone_size: NA; cdr3_nt: TGTGCCAGCAGCCCTCGACGGACAGCTGGAAACACCATATATTTT; cdr3_aa: CASSPRRTAGNTIYF
d_call: NA; j_call: TRBJ1-1; v_call: TRBV4-3; clone_size: NA; cdr3_nt: TGCGCCAGCAGCCAAGTTAGAACGAACACTGAAGCTTTCTTT; cdr3_aa: CASSQVRTNTEAFF
d_call: TRBD1; j_call: TRBJ1-2; v_call: TRBV30; clone_size: NA; cdr3_nt: TGTGCCAATGCAGGGGGCGCTAGCTATGGCTACACCTTC; cdr3_aa: CANAGGASYGYTF
d_call: NA; j_call: TRBJ2-4; v_call: TRBV14; clone_size: NA; cdr3_nt: TGTGCCAGCAGCCACCACTCGTCAGGGCCCGCCAAAAACATTCAGTACTTC; cdr3_aa: CASSHHSSGPAKNIQYF
d_call: NA; j_call: TRBJ2-2; v_call: TRBV7-2; clone_size: NA; cdr3_nt: TGTGCCAGCAGCTTCCCGTCGGCAGGGAGGACCGGGGAGCTGTTTTTT; cdr3_aa: CASSFPSAGRTGELFF
d_call: TRBD1; j_call: TRBJ1-1; v_call: TRBV5-4; clone_size: NA; cdr3_nt: TGTGCCAGCAGCCCCCCCCCAGGGGGCTCGAACACTGAAGCTTTCTTT; cdr3_aa: CASSPPPGGSNTEAFF
d_call: NA; j_call: TRBJ1-2; v_call: TRBV19; clone_size: once; cdr3_nt: TGTGCCAGTAGTATAGGGTTGGAACAGGACTATGGCTACACCTTC; cdr3_aa: CASSIGLEQDYGYTF
d_call: NA; j_call: TRBJ1-6; v_call: TRBV4-2; clone_size: NA; cdr3_nt: TGTGCCAGCAGCCAAGAAAGACAAAATAATTCACCCCTCCACTTT; cdr3_aa: CASSQERQNNSPLHF
d_call: TRBD1; j_call: TRBJ2-3; v_call: TRBV19; clone_size: NA; cdr3_nt: TGTGCCACCAGGGGGTTTGGTACAGATACGCAGTATTTT; cdr3_aa: CATRGFGTDTQYF
d_call: NA; j_call: TRBJ2-3; v_call: TRBV5-5; clone_size: NA; cdr3_nt: TGTGCCAGCGCTAACGACGGGGGTCCAGATACGCAGTATTTT; cdr3_aa: CASANDGGPDTQYF
d_call: NA; j_call: TRBJ2-5; v_call: TRBV13; clone_size: NA; cdr3_nt: TGTGCCAGCTCGAGGCGGGCCGAGACCCAGTACTTC; cdr3_aa: CASSRRAETQYF
d_call: NA; j_call: TRBJ2-1; v_call: TRBV11-2; clone_size: NA; cdr3_nt: TGTGCCAGCAGCGCCGACAGTCATAACAATGAGCAGTTCTTC; cdr3_aa: CASSADSHNNEQFF
d_call: TRBD2; j_call: TRBJ2-3; v_call: TRBV9; clone_size: NA; cdr3_nt: TGTGCCAGCAGCGTAGCGACTAGCGGGGATACGCAGTATTTT; cdr3_aa: CASSVATSGDTQYF
d_call: NA; j_call: TRBJ1-6; v_call: TRBV5-1; clone_size: NA; cdr3_nt: TGCGCCAGCAGCAGAATCGACCCCGGGAATTCACCCCTCCACTTT; cdr3_aa: CASSRIDPGNSPLHF
d_call: NA; j_call: TRBJ2-1; v_call: TRBV7-8; clone_size: once; cdr3_nt: TGTGCCAGCAGCTTCTCTCAGGGGAGGGACAATGAGCAGTTCTTC; cdr3_aa: CASSFSQGRDNEQFF
d_call: NA; j_call: TRBJ1-4; v_call: TRBV6-5; clone_size: NA; cdr3_nt: TGTGCCAGCAGTTATAGAACGACTAATGAAAAACTGTTTTTT; cdr3_aa: CASSYRTTNEKLFF
d_call: TRBD1; j_call: TRBJ1-6; v_call: TRBV6-1; clone_size: NA; cdr3_nt: TGTGCCAGCAGTGACCACAGGGGATACAATTCACCCCTCCACTTT; cdr3_aa: CASSDHRGYNSPLHF